The rows below give T cell receptor beta chains drawn from one sample of a study of shared clonotypes between healthy human individuals. The data were produced by immunoSEQ multiplex PCR, yet TCRdb's version contains in-frame clones alone and is incomplete. This sample has about 2.4 million clones, with 93% found just once. The sequenced sample consisted of naive CD4+ T cells from PBMCs. The receptors come from a man younger than 35 in good health. Some clones in this sample may be carry-over from other donors' samples. Each CDR3 is given with its conserved first and last residue. D genes are given only for firm matches. Clone sizes are given selectively: once, few, many, or a class where the clone is expanded.

J,V,length,D,size,CDR3,DNA
TRBJ1-3,TRBV5-1,15,NA,NA,CASSLDRMAGNTIYF,TGCGCCAGCAGCTTGGACAGGATGGCTGGAAACACCATATATTTT
TRBJ2-2,TRBV7-2,16,NA,NA,CASSLEGSANTGELFF,TGTGCCAGCAGCTTAGAGGGTAGCGCGAACACCGGGGAGCTGTTTTTT
TRBJ2-3,TRBV9,14,NA,NA,CASSVGGEADTQYF,TGTGCCAGCAGCGTAGGTGGAGAGGCAGATACGCAGTATTTT
TRBJ2-2,TRBV7-3,14,NA,NA,CASSPGGNTGELFF,TGTGCCAGCAGCCCCGGCGGTAACACCGGGGAGCTGTTTTTT
TRBJ1-1,TRBV10-2,17,TRBD1,NA,CASSSGTGGPLNTEAFF,TGCGCCAGCAGTTCCGGGACAGGAGGTCCTTTGAACACTGAAGCTTTCTTT
TRBJ2-7,TRBV7-6,14,TRBD1,once,CASSFNRDRVEQYF,TGTGCCAGCAGCTTTAACCGGGACAGGGTCGAGCAGTACTTC
TRBJ1-5,TRBV7-8,13,NA,once,CASSFRDAQPQHF,TGTGCCAGCAGCTTTCGGGATGCTCAGCCCCAGCATTTT
TRBJ1-1,TRBV5-1,14,NA,NA,CASSLDRQNTEAFF,TGCGCCAGCAGCTTGGACCGGCAGAACACTGAAGCTTTCTTT
TRBJ1-3,TRBV5-1,15,NA,NA,CASSPGTQGAGTIYF,TGCGCCAGCAGCCCCGGGACCCAAGGTGCGGGCACCATATATTTT
TRBJ1-2,TRBV18,13,TRBD1,NA,CASSPGTGYGYTF,TGTGCCAGCTCACCAGGGACAGGCTATGGCTACACCTTC
TRBJ2-2,TRBV2,15,NA,NA,CASRELALGSGELFF,TGTGCCAGCAGGGAACTAGCACTAGGGTCCGGGGAGCTGTTTTTT
TRBJ2-1,TRBV28,15,TRBD2,NA,CASSSRLAGGGEQFF,TGTGCCAGCAGTTCAAGACTAGCGGGAGGGGGTGAGCAGTTCTTC
TRBJ2-1,TRBV6-5,15,TRBD2,NA,CASSYTSGRAQEQFF,TGTGCCAGCAGCTATACTAGCGGGAGAGCACAAGAGCAGTTCTTC
TRBJ1-4,TRBV5-1,14,NA,NA,CASSLEGPGEKLFF,TGCGCCAGCAGCTTGGAAGGACCCGGGGAAAAACTGTTTTTT
TRBJ2-1,TRBV7-8,14,NA,NA,CASSLVTGETEQFF,TGTGCCAGCAGCTTAGTTACCGGGGAGACTGAGCAGTTCTTC
TRBJ1-4,TRBV10-3,14,NA,NA,CAISESRTAEKLFF,TGTGCCATCAGTGAGTCGAGGACAGCCGAAAAACTGTTTTTT
TRBJ2-1,TRBV27,16,TRBD2,NA,CASSLSGTSGSVRQFF,TGTGCCAGCAGTTTATCCGGCACTAGCGGGAGTGTGCGGCAGTTCTTC
TRBJ2-7,TRBV4-2,15,TRBD2,once,CASRAWASGSYEQYF,TGTGCCAGCAGAGCGTGGGCTAGCGGGAGTTACGAGCAGTACTTC
TRBJ1-2,TRBV7-6,13,NA,NA,CASSLGANYGYTF,TGTGCCAGCAGCTTAGGGGCCAACTATGGCTACACCTTC
TRBJ2-5,TRBV27,15,TRBD1,NA,CASSARLQGLGTQYF,TGTGCCAGCAGCGCCCGACTACAGGGGCTTGGGACCCAGTACTTC
TRBJ1-6,TRBV28,17,NA,NA,CASSSSLRTENSSPLHF,TGTGCCAGCAGTTCCAGCCTTCGGACGGAAAATAGTTCACCCCTCCACTTT
TRBJ2-2,TRBV5-1,18,NA,NA,CASSLTLTTRRTAGELFF,TGCGCCAGCAGCTTGACCCTGACTACCCGGAGGACCGCCGGGGAGCTGTTTTTT
TRBJ1-1,TRBV2,13,NA,NA,CASTPQGNTEAFF,TGTGCCAGCACTCCACAGGGTAACACTGAAGCTTTCTTT
TRBJ2-7,TRBV11-2,15,NA,NA,CASSQWEVSSYEQYF,TGTGCCAGCAGCCAGTGGGAGGTGAGCTCCTACGAGCAGTACTTC
TRBJ2-1,TRBV10-3,16,TRBD2,NA,CAISEVASGSKNEQFF,TGTGCCATCAGTGAGGTCGCTAGCGGGAGTAAGAATGAGCAGTTCTTC
TRBJ2-7,TRBV28,15,TRBD1,NA,CASTLYRGSSYEQYF,TGTGCCAGCACCCTCTACAGGGGAAGCTCCTACGAGCAGTACTTC
TRBJ1-4,TRBV29-1,15,TRBD1,NA,CSAGQGGDLGEKLFF,TGCAGCGCCGGACAGGGAGGTGACCTTGGTGAAAAACTGTTTTTT
TRBJ1-6,TRBV5-4,14,NA,NA,CASSLGGVGSPLHF,TGTGCCAGCAGCTTGGGCGGGGTAGGATCACCCCTCCACTTT
TRBJ1-2,TRBV2,17,TRBD1,NA,CASNFQSRGLPNYGYTF,TGTGCCAGCAACTTCCAGTCGAGGGGGCTCCCTAACTATGGCTACACCTTC
TRBJ1-5,TRBV2,14,NA,NA,CASSRDGENQPQHF,TGTGCCAGCAGCCGGGACGGGGAGAATCAGCCCCAGCATTTT
TRBJ2-3,TRBV5-1,15,TRBD2,NA,CASSLRGRSTDTQYF,TGCGCCAGCAGCTTGCGCGGGAGGAGCACAGATACGCAGTATTTT
TRBJ1-6,TRBV28,16,NA,NA,CASSPTRGSYNSPLHF,TGTGCCAGCAGTCCCACCCGGGGCTCCTATAATTCACCCCTCCACTTT
TRBJ2-2,TRBV25-1,16,TRBD1,NA,CASSEVGQGNTGELFF,TGTGCCAGCAGTGAAGTGGGACAGGGTAACACCGGGGAGCTGTTTTTT
TRBJ1-3,TRBV15,15,NA,NA,CATSRDKGTGNTIYF,TGTGCCACCAGCAGAGATAAGGGGACTGGAAACACCATATATTTT
TRBJ1-1,TRBV30,14,NA,once,CAWGVFQRRGEAFF,TGTGCCTGGGGTGTCTTCCAACGGCGCGGTGAAGCTTTCTTT
TRBJ2-7,TRBV6-4,15,TRBD2,NA,CASSELLAGVYEQYF,TGTGCCAGCAGTGAACTGCTAGCGGGAGTTTACGAGCAGTACTTC
TRBJ2-3,TRBV6-1,13,NA,NA,CASSHRLGDTQYF,TGTGCCAGCAGTCATCGACTGGGAGATACGCAGTATTTT
TRBJ2-5,TRBV18,17,TRBD2,NA,CASSPLLAGTSQETQYF,TGTGCCAGCTCACCCTTACTAGCGGGGACCTCCCAAGAGACCCAGTACTTC
TRBJ2-1,TRBV28,16,TRBD2,NA,CASSLASGGPYNEQFF,TGTGCCAGCAGTTTAGCTAGCGGGGGACCCTACAATGAGCAGTTCTTC
TRBJ2-3,TRBV28,14,TRBD1,NA,CASRWDRSTDTQYF,TGTGCCAGCAGATGGGACAGAAGCACAGATACGCAGTATTTT
TRBJ2-5,TRBV30,13,NA,NA,CAWGRQDQETQYF,TGTGCCTGGGGGCGACAAGATCAAGAGACCCAGTACTTC
TRBJ2-7,TRBV28,12,NA,NA,CASKGFTYEQYF,TGTGCCAGCAAAGGGTTTACCTACGAGCAGTACTTC
TRBJ2-3,TRBV19,16,TRBD2,NA,CASTPPGGRRGDTQYF,TGTGCCAGTACCCCCCCGGGGGGGCGGCGAGGGGATACGCAGTATTTT
TRBJ2-1,TRBV20-1,10,NA,NA,CSARDRQQFF,TGCAGTGCTAGAGATCGGCAGCAGTTCTTC
TRBJ2-7,TRBV11-2,15,TRBD2,once,CASRLTSGYSYEQYF,TGTGCCAGCAGACTGACTAGCGGCTACTCCTACGAGCAGTACTTC
TRBJ1-4,TRBV28,15,NA,once,CASSGGAATNEKLFF,TGTGCCAGCAGCGGAGGGGCCGCAACTAATGAAAAACTGTTTTTT
TRBJ2-5,TRBV2,16,TRBD1,NA,CASSRTPGAGGETQYF,TGTGCCAGCAGTCGTACTCCCGGGGCAGGGGGAGAGACCCAGTACTTC
TRBJ1-2,TRBV9,13,NA,NA,CASSPTDYGGYTF,TGTGCCAGCAGCCCGACCGACTATGGGGGCTACACCTTC
TRBJ2-1,TRBV9,16,TRBD1,NA,CASSVAARGLWNEQFF,TGTGCCAGCAGCGTAGCGGCCAGGGGGCTGTGGAATGAGCAGTTCTTC
TRBJ2-7,TRBV6-5,16,NA,NA,CASSYSSPAGFYEQYF,TGTGCCAGCAGTTACTCGTCTCCGGCAGGGTTCTACGAGCAGTACTTC
TRBJ2-7,TRBV5-3,15,TRBD1,NA,CARSSEGQGKYEQYF,TGTGCCAGAAGCTCGGAGGGACAGGGGAAGTACGAGCAGTACTTC
TRBJ1-1,TRBV20-1,11,NA,NA,CSARDLTEAFF,TGCAGTGCTAGGGACCTCACTGAAGCTTTCTTT
TRBJ2-3,TRBV7-2,16,NA,NA,CASSLFGESITDTQYF,TGTGCCAGCAGCTTATTTGGGGAATCAATAACAGATACGCAGTATTTT
TRBJ1-2,TRBV9,15,NA,NA,CASSAMSRVHYGYTF,TGTGCCAGCAGCGCAATGAGCAGGGTACACTATGGCTACACCTTC
TRBJ1-1,TRBV5-1,15,NA,NA,CASSLLNRVPTEAFF,TGCGCCAGCAGCTTACTAAACAGGGTTCCCACTGAAGCTTTCTTT
TRBJ1-2,TRBV4-1,17,TRBD1,NA,CASSDIGTAASNYGYTF,TGCGCCAGCAGCGATATCGGGACAGCCGCCTCTAACTATGGCTACACCTTC
TRBJ2-7,TRBV10-3,14,NA,NA,CAISESLGPYEQYF,TGTGCCATCAGTGAGTCTTTGGGGCCCTACGAGCAGTACTTC
TRBJ1-2,TRBV2,14,TRBD1,NA,CASSQGDRAYGYTF,TGTGCCAGCAGCCAAGGGGACAGGGCCTATGGCTACACCTTC
TRBJ2-7,TRBV6-5,13,NA,once,CASSYQGIGEQYF,TGTGCCAGCAGTTATCAGGGTATCGGCGAGCAGTACTTC
TRBJ1-5,TRBV5-1,14,TRBD1,NA,CASSPGQGGQPQHF,TGCGCCAGCTCCCCGGGACAGGGCGGCCAGCCCCAGCATTTT